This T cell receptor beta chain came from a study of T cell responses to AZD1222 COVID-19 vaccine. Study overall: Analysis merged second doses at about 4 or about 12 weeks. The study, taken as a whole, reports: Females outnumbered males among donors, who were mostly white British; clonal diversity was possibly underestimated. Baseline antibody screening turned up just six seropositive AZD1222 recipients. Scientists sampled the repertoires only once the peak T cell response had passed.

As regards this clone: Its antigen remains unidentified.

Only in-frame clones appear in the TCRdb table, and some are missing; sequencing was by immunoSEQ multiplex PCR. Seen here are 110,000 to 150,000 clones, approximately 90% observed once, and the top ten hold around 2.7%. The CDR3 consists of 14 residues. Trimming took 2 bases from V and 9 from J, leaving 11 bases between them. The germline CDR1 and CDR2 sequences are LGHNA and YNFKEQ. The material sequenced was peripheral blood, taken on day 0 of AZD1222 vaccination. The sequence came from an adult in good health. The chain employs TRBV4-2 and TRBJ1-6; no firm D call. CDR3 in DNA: TGTGCCAGCAGCCAACGGGGTGGTGGTTCACCCCTCCACTTT. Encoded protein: CASSQRGGGSPLHF.